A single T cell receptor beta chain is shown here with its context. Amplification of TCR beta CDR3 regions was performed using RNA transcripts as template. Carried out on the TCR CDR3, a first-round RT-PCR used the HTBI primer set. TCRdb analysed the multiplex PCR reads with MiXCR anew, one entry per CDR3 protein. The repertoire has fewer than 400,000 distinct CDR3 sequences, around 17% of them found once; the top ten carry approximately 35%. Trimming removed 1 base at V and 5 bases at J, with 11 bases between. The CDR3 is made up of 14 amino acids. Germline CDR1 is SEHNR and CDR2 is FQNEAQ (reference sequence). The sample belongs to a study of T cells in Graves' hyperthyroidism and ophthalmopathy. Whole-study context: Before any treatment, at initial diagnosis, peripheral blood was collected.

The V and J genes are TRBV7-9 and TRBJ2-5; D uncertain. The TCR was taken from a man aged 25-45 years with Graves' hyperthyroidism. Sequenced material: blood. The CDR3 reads CASSLVRDWETQYF. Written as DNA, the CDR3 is TGTGCCAGCAGCTTAGTCCGCGATTGGGAGACCCAGTACTTC.